This TCR beta chain was identified during a study of radiotherapy plus CTLA-4 blockade in lung cancer. Study-level findings and limits: Clones of tumor-derived TCRs expanded in blood after radiotherapy plus ipilimumab.

A note on this clone: The target antigen is unknown.

The protocol was immunoSEQ multiplex PCR, while the TCRdb copy is restricted to in-frame clones and leaves out a portion. The sample holds about 97,000 clones, roughly 74% seen once. The CDR3 runs to 15 residues. V lost 6 bases and J lost 4; bases outside the gene matches: 9. The germline V gene encodes CDR1 MNHNS and CDR2 SASEGT. The sequence was collected from a human donor with non-small cell lung cancer who had a partial response to radiotherapy plus ipilimumab. Some clones in this sample may be carry-over from other donors' samples. The V and J genes are TRBV6-1 and TRBJ2-1; 7 bases line up with TRBD1. Source: peripheral blood, taken from a patient treated with radiotherapy plus ipilimumab. As DNA, the CDR3 is TGTGCCAGCAGCCTCGACAGGGACAGTTACAATGAGCAGTTCTTC. As protein: CASSLDRDSYNEQFF.